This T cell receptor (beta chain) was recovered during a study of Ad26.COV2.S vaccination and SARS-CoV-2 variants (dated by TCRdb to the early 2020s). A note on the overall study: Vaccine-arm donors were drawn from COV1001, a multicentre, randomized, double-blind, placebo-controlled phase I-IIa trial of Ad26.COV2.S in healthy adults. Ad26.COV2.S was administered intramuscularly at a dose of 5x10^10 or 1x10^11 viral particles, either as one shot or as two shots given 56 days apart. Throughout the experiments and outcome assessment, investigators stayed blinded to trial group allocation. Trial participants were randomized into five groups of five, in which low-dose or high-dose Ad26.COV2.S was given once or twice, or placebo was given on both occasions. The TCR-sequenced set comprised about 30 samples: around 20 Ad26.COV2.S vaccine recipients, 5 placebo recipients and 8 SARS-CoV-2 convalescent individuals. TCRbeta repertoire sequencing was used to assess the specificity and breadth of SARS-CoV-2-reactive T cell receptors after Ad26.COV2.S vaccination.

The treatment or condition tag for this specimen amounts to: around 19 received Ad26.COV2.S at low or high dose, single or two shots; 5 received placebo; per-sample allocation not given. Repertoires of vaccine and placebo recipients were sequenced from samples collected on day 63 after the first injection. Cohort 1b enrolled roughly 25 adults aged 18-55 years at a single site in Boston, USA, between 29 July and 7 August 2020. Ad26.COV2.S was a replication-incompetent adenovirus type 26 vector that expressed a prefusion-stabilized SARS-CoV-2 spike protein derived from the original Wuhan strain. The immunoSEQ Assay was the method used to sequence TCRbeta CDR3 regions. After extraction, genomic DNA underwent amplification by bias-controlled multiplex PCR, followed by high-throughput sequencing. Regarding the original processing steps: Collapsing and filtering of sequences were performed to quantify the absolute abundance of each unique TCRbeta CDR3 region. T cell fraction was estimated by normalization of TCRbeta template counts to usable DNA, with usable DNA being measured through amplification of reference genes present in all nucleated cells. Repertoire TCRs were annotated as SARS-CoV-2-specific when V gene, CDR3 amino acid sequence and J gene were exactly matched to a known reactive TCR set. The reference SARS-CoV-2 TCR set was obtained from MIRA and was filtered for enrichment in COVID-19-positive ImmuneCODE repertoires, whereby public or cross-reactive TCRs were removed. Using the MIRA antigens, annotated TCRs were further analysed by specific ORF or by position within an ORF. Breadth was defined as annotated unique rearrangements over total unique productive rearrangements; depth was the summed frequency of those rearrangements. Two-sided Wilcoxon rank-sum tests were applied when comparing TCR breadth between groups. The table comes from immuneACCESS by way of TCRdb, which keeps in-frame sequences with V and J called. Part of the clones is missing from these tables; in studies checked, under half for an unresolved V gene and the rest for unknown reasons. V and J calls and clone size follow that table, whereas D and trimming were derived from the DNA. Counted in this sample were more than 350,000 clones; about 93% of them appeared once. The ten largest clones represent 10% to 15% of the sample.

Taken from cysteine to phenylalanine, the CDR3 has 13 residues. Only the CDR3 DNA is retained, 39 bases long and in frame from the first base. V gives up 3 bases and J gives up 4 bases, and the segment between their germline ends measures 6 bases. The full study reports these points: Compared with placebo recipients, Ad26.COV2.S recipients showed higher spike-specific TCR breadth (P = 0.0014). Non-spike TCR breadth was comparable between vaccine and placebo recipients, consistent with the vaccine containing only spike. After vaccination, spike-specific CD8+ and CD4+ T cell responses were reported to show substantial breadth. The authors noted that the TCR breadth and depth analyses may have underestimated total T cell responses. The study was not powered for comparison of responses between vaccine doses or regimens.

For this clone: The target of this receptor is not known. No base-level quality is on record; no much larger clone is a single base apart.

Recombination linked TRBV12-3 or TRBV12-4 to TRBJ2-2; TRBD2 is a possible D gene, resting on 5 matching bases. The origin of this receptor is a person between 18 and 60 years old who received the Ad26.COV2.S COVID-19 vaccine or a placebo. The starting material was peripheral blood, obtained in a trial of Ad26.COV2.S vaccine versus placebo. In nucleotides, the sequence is TGTGCCAGCAGTTTGACTATCACCGGGGAGCTGTTTTTT. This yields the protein CASSLTITGELFF.